Following are 5 T cell receptor beta chains from one sample sequenced in a study of post-analysis software for immune sequencing data. Unique-molecular-identifier-tagged TCR beta cDNA libraries were used. TCRdb fed the PCR reads into MiXCR, producing one record per CDR3 protein. The data contain 600,000 to 700,000 distinct CDR3 sequences, approximately 60% of them singletons. Study observations and caveats: A few TRBV segments occurring more often in patients than controls included TRBV5-6, TRBV5-1 and TRBV20-1.

For these TCRs, the target antigens are not known. Sequenced material: blood. These TCRs come from a girl under 10 years old with multiple sclerosis.

This clonotype was counted between two and nine times. J is TRBJ2-3 and V is TRBV15; D is undetermined. Germline V lookup: CDR1 LNHNV, CDR2 YYDKDF (reference sequence). There are 13 residues in the CDR3. Trimming shortened V by 3 bases and J by 1 base, and 5 bases separated the two germline ends. This CDR3 is CATSRDRTDTQYF. Written as DNA, the CDR3 is TGTGCCACCAGCAGGGACCGCACAGATACGCAGTATTTT.

The chain couples TRBV5-1 to TRBJ2-1; unclear D gene. Per the germline V gene, CDR1 is SGHRS and CDR2 is YFSETQ. The CDR3 runs 14 residues. Trimming removed 0 bases at V and 9 bases at J, with 13 bases between. The CDR3: CASSLVRVAREQFF. Here the CDR3 DNA reads TGCGCCAGCAGCTTGGTGAGAGTCGCCCGTGAGCAGTTCTTC.

The V call is TRBV5-1, the J call TRBJ2-5; possible D gene TRBD2, 5 bases. Trimming pared 4 bases from V and 1 base from J, leaving 11 bases between. Germline CDR1 reads SGHRS; CDR2 reads YFSETQ. The CDR3 has 14 amino acids. The CDR3 is CASSLETTQETQYF. The CDR3 nucleotides read TGCGCCAGCAGCCTGGAGACTACCCAAGAGACCCAGTACTTC.

The chain couples TRBV12-5 to TRBJ2-5; unclear D gene. The J call may be wrong; the DNA end is better matched by TRBJ2-7. CDR1 and CDR2 from the germline V gene are LGHNT and FRNRAP. This CDR3 is built from 13 residues. CDR3 protein: CASGLGIPYEQYF. The CDR3 DNA is TGTGCTAGTGGTTTGGGCATCCCCTACGAGCAGTACTTC.

CDR3 sequence: CATSRDWSGSPYEQYF. The CDR3 DNA sequence: TGTGCCACCAGCAGAGATTGGTCCGGGAGCCCCTACGAGCAGTACTTC. The chain couples TRBV15 to TRBJ2-7, with D perhaps matching TRBD2 (6 bases). CDR3 length: 16 amino acids. Germline V CDR1 and CDR2: LNHNV, YYDKDF (reference sequence). V was trimmed by 0 bases and J by 2 bases, leaving 14 bases between them. Full variable domain (remainder filled in from reference TRBV15 and TRBJ2-7): DAMVIQNPRYQVTQFGKPVTLSCSQTLNHNVMYWYQQKSSQAPKLLFHYYDKDFNNEADTPDNFQSRRPNTSFCFLDIRSPGLGDTAMYLCATSRDWSGSPYEQYFGPGTRLTVT.